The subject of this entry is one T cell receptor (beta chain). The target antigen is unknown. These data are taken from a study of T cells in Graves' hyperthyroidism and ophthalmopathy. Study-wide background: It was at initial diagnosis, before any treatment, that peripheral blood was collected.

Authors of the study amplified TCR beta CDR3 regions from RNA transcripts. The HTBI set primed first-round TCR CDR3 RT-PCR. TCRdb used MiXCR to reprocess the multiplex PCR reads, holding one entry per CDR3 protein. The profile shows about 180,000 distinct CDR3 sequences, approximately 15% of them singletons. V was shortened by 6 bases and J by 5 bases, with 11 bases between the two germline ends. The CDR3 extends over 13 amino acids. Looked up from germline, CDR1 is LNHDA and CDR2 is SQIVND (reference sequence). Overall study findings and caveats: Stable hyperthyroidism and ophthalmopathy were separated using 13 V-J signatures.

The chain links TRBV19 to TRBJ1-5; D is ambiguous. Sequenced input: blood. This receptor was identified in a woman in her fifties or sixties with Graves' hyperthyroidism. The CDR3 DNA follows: TGTGCCAGTAGGGACCAAAATGATCAGCCCCAGCATTTT. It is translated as CASRDQNDQPQHF.